This TCR beta chain was profiled in a study of Graves' ophthalmopathy and Graves' hyperthyroidism. There are a few counts of this clonotype. RNA transcripts provided the template for amplifying TCR beta CDR3 regions. In the first round, RT-PCR was carried out with HTBI primers, and a multiplex PCR formed the second round. In TCRdb, the multiplex PCR reads were re-called with MiXCR into one record per CDR3 protein. This table holds 200,000 to 250,000 distinct CDR3 sequences, 20% to 25% found once. Germline CDR1 reads MNHNS; CDR2 reads SASEGT. CDR3 length: 18 residues. Trimming stripped 0 bases from V and 1 base from J, with 18 bases between.

The V call is TRBV6-1, the J call TRBJ1-2; D gene uncertain. The TCR comes from a woman between 50 and 59 years old with Graves' ophthalmopathy. The sequenced material came from peripheral blood. CDR3 sequence reads: CASSEAPAAQLSNYGYTF. The CDR3 DNA reads TGTGCCAGCAGTGAAGCCCCAGCCGCACAGCTTAGTAACTATGGCTACACCTTC.